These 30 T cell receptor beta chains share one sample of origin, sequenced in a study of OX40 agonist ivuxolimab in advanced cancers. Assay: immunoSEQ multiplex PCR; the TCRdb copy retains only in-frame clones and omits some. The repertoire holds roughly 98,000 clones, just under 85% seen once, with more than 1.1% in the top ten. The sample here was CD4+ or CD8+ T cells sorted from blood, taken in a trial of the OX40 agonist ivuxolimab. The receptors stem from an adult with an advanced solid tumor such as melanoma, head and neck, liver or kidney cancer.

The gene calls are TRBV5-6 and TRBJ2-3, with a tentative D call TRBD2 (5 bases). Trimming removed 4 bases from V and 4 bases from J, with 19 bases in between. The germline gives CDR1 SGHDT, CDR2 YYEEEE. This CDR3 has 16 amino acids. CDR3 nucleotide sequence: TGTGCCAGCAGCGTGCTAACAGCGGACCACCCAGATACGCAGTATTTT. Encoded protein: CASSVLTADHPDTQYF.

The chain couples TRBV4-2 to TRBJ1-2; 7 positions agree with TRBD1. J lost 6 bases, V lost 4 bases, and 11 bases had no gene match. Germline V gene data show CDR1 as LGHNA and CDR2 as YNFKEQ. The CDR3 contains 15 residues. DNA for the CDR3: TGTGCCAGCAGCCGGACCTCAGGGGGAGTTGATGGCTACACCTTC. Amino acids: CASSRTSGGVDGYTF.

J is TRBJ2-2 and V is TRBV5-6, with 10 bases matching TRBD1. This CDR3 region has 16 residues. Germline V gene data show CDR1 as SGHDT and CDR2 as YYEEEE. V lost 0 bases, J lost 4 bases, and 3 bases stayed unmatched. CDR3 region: CASSLGQGALTGELFF. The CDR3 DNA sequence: TGTGCCAGCAGCTTGGGACAGGGGGCCCTCACCGGGGAGCTGTTTTTT.

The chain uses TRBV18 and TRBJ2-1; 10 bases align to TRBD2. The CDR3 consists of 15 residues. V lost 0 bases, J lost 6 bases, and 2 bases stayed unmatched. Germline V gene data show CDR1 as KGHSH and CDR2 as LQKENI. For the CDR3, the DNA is TGTGCCAGCTCACCACCCGAGCGGGGGGGCAATGAGCAGTTCTTC. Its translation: CASSPPERGGNEQFF.

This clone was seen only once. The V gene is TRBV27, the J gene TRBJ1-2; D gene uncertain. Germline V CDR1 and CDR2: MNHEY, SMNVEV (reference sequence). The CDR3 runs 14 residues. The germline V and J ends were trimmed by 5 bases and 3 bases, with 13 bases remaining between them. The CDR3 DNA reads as TGTGCCAGCAGTCAAATGGACGGCTACTATGGCTACACCTTC. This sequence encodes CASSQMDGYYGYTF.

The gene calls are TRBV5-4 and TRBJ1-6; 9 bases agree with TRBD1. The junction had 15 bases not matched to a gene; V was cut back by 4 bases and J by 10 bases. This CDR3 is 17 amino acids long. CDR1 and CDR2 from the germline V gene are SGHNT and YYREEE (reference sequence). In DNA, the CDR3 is TGTGCCAGCAGCCTCCTTACCGGGACAGGGCAGGGATCACCCCTCCACTTT. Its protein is CASSLLTGTGQGSPLHF.

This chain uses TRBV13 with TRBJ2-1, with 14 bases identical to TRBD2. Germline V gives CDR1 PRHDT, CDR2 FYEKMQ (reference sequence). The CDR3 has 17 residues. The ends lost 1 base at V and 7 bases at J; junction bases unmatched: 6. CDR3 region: CASSLVGRTSGRNEQFF. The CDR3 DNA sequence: TGTGCCAGCAGCTTAGTAGGCCGGACTAGCGGGAGGAATGAGCAGTTCTTC.

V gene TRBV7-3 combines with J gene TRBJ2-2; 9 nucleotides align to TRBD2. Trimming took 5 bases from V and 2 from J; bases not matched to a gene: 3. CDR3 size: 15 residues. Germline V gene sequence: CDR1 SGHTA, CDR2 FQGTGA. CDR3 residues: CASSRAGGNTGELFF. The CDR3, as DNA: TGTGCCAGCAGCCGAGCGGGGGGAAACACCGGGGAGCTGTTTTTT.

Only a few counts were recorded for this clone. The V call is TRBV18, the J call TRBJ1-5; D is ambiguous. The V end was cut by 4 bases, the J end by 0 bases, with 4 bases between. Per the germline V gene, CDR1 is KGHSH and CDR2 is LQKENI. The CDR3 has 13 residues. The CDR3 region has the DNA TGTGCCAGCTCACTGGATAGCAATCAGCCCCAGCATTTT. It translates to CASSLDSNQPQHF.

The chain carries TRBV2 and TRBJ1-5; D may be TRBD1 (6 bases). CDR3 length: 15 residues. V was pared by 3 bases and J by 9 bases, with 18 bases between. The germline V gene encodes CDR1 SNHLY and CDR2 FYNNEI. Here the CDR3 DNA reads TGTGCCAGCAGTGACACAGGGAGGGGAGGGCGGCCCCAGCATTTT. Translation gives CASSDTGRGGRPQHF.

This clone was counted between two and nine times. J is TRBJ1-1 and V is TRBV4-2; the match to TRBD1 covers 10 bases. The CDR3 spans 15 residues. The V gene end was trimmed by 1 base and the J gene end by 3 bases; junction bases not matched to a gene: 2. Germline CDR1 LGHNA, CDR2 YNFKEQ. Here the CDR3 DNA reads TGTGCCAGCAGCCAAGGCGGGACAGGGGACACTGAAGCTTTCTTT. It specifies CASSQGGTGDTEAFF.

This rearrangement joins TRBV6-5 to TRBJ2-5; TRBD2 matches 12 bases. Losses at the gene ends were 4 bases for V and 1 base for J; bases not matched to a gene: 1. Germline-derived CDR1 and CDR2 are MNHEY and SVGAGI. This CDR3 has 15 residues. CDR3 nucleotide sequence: TGTGCCAGCAGTTGGGGACTAGCGGGCCAAGAGACCCAGTACTTC. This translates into CASSWGLAGQETQYF.

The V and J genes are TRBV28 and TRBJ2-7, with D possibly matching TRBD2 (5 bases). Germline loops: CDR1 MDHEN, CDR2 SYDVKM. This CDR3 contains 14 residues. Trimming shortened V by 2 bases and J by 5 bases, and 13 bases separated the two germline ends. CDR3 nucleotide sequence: TGTGCCAGCAGTTTACCACCGCCGAGGGACGAGCAGTACTTC. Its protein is CASSLPPPRDEQYF. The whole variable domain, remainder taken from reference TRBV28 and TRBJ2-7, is DVKVTQSSRYLVKRTGEKVFLECVQDMDHENMFWYRQDPGLGLRLIYFSYDVKMKEKGDIPEGYSVSREKKERFSLILESASTNQTSMYLCASSLPPPRDEQYFGPGTRLTVT.

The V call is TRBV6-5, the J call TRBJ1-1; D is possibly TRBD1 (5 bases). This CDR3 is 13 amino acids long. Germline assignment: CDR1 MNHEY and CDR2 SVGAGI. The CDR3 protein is CVAGATENTEAFF. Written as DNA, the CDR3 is TGTGTGGCCGGGGCCACAGAAAACACTGAAGCTTTCTTT.

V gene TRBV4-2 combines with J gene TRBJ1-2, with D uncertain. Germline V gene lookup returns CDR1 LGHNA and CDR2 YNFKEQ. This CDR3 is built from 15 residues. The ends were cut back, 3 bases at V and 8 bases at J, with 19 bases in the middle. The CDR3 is CASSHRETAGRGYTF. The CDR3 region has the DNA TGTGCCAGCAGCCATAGGGAGACGGCAGGACGGGGCTACACCTTC.

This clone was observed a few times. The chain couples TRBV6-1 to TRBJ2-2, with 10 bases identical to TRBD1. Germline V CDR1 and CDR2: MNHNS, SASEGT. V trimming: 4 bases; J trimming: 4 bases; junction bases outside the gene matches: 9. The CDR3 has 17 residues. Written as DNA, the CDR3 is TGTGCCAGCAGTGCGAATCCGGGACAGGGGAGCACCGGGGAGCTGTTTTTT. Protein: CASSANPGQGSTGELFF.

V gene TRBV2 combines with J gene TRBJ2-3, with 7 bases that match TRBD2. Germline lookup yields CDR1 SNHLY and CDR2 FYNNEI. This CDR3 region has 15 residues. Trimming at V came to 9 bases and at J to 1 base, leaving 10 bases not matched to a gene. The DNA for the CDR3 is TGTGCCAGTAGCCCCGGGACTACCCGCACAGATACGCAGTATTTT. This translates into CASSPGTTRTDTQYF.

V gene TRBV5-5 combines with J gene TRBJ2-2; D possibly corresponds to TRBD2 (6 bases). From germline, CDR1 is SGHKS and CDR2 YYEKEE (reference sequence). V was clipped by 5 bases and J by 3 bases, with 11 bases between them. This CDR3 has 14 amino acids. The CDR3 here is CASRTGVYTGELFF. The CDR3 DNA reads TGTGCCAGCAGGACGGGAGTGTACACCGGGGAGCTGTTTTTT.

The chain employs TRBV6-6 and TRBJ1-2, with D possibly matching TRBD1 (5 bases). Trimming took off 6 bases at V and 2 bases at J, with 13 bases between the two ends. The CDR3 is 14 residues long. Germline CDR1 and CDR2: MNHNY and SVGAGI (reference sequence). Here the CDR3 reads CASRPAGPNYGYTF. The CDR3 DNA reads TGTGCCAGCAGACCTGCAGGGCCAAACTATGGCTACACCTTC.

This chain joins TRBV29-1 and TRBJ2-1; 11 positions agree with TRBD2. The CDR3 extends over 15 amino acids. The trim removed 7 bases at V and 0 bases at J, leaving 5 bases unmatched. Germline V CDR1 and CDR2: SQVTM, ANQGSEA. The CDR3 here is CSGRLAGSSYNEQFF. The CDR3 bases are TGCAGCGGCCGACTAGCGGGAAGCTCCTACAATGAGCAGTTCTTC.

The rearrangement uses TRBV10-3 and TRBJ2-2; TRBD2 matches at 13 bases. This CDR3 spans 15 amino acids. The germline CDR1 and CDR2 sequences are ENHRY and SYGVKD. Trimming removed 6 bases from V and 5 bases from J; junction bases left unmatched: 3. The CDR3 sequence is CAIREGLAGTGELFF. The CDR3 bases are TGTGCCATCAGGGAGGGACTAGCGGGGACCGGGGAGCTGTTTTTT.

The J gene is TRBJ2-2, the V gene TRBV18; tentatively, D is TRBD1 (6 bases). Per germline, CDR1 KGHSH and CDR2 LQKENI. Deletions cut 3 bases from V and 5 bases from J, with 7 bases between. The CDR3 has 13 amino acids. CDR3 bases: TGTGCCAGCTCACCTGGACAGACCGGGGAGCTGTTTTTT. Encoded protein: CASSPGQTGELFF.

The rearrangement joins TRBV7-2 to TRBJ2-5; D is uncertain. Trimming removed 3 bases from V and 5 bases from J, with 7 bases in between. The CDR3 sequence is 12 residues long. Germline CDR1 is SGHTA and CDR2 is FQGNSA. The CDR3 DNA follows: TGTGCCAGCAGCTTTAAAGTGGAGACCCAGTACTTC. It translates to CASSFKVETQYF.

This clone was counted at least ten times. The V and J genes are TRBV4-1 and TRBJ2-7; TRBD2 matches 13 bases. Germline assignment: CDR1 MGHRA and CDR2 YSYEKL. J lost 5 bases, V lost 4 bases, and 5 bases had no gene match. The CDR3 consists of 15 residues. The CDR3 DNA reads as TGCGCCAGCAGCCTAACTAGCGGGAGGGACGACGAGCAGTACTTC. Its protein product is CASSLTSGRDDEQYF.

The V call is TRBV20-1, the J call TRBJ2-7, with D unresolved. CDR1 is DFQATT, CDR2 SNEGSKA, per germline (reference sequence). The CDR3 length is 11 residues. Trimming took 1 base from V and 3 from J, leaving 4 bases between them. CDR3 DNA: TGCAGTGCTAGAGGGGACTACGAGCAGTACTTC. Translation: CSARGDYEQYF.

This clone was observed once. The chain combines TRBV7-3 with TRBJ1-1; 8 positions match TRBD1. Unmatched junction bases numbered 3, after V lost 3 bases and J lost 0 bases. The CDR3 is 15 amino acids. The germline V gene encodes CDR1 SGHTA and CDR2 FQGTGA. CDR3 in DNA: TGTGCCAGCAGCTTGGGGGACAGGTTGAACACTGAAGCTTTCTTT. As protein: CASSLGDRLNTEAFF.

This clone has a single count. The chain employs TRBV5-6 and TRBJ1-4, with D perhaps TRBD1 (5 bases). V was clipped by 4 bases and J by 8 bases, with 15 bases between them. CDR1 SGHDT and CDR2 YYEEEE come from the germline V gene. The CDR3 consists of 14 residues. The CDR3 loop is CASSARVLREKLFF. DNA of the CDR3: TGTGCCAGCAGCGCCAGGGTTTTGCGGGAAAAACTGTTTTTT.

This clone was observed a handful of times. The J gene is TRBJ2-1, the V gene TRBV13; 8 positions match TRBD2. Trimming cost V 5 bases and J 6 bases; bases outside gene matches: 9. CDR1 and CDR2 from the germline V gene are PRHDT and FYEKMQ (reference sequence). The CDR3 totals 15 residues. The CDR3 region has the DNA TGTGCCAGCAGCATATCCGGGACTAGAGGCAATGAGCAGTTCTTC. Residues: CASSISGTRGNEQFF.

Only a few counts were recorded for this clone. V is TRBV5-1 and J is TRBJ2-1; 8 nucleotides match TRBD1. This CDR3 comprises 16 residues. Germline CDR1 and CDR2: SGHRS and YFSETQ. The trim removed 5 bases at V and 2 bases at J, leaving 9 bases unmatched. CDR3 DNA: TGCGCCAGCAGGGACGGAGGGGACAGGACCTACAATGAGCAGTTCTTC. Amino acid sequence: CASRDGGDRTYNEQFF.

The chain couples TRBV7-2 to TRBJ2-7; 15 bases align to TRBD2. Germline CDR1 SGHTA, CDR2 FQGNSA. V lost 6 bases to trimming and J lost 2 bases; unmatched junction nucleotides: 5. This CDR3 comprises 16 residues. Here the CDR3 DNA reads TGTGCCAGCAGGAGGACTAGCGGGGGGGCCACCTACGAGCAGTACTTC. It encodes CASRRTSGGATYEQYF.